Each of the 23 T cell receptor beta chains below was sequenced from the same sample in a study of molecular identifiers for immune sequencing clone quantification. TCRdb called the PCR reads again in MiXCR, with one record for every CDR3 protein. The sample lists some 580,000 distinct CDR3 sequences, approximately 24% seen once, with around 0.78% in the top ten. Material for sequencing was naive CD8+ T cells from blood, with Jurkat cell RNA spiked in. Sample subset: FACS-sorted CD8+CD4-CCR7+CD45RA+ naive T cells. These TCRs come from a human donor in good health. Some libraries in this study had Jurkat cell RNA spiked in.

This chain's CDR3 is CASSLRAGSGNTIYF. The DNA for the CDR3 is TGTGCCAGCAGCTTACGCGCCGGCTCTGGAAACACCATATATTTT. The chain has TRBV7-6 and TRBJ1-3; the D is unclear. The CDR3 is 15 residues long. Trimming left V 2 bases short and J 0 bases short, with 8 bases between. Germline values: CDR1 SGHVS, CDR2 FNYEAQ.

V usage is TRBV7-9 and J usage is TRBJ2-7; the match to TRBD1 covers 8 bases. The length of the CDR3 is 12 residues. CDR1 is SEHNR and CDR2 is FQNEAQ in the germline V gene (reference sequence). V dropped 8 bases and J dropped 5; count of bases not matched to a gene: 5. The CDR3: CASGDRSNEQYF. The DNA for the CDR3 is TGTGCCAGCGGGGACAGGAGCAACGAGCAGTACTTC.

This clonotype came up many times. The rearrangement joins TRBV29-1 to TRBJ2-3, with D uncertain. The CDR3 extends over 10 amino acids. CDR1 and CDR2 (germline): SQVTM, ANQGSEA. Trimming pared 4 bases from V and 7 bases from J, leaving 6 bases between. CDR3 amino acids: CSVVAYTQYF. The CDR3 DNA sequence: TGCAGCGTTGTGGCGTATACGCAGTATTTT.

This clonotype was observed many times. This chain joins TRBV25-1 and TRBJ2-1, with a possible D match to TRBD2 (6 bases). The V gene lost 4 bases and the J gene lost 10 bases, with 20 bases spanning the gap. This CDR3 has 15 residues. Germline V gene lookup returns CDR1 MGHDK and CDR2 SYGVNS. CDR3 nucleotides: TGTGCCAGCAGTGGGAACCGTCGCGGGGTCGAGGAGCAGTTCTTC. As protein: CASSGNRRGVEEQFF.

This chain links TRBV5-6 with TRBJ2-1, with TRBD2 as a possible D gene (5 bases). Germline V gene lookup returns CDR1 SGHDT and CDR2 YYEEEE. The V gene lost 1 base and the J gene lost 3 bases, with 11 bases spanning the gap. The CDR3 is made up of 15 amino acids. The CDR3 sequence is CASSLRAAVYNEQFF. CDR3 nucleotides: TGTGCCAGCAGCTTGAGGGCAGCGGTCTACAATGAGCAGTTCTTC.

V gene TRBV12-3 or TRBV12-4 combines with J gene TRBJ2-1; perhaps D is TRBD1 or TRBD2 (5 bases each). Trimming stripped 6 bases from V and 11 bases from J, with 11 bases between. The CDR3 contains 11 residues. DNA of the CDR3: TGTGCCAGCAGCCTACCGGGACAGCAGTTCTTC. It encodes CASSLPGQQFF.

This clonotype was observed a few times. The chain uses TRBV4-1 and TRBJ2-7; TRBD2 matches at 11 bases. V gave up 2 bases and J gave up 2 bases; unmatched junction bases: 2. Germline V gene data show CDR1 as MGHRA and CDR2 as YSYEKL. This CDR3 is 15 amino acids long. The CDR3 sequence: CASSQRLAGPYEQYF. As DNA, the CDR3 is TGCGCCAGCAGCCAACGACTAGCGGGGCCCTACGAGCAGTACTTC.

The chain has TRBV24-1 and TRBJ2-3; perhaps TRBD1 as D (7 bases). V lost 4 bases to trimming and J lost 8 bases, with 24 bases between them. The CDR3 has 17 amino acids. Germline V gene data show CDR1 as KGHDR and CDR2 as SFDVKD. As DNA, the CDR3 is TGTGCCACCAGTGACCCGACGGGACAGTTTGAGGGAGGTACGCAGTATTTT. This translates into CATSDPTGQFEGGTQYF.

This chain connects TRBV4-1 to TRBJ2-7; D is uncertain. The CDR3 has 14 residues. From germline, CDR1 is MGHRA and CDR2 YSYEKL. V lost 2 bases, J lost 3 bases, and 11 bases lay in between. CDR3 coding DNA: TGCGCCAGCAGCCAAAAGACGAGCTTCTACGAGCAGTACTTC. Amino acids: CASSQKTSFYEQYF.

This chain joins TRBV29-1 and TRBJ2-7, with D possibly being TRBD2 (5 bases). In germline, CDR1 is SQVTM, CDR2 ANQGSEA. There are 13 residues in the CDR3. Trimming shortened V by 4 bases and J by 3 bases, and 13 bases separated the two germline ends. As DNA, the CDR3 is TGCAGCGTTGTGAGTGTAGGGAGCTACGAGCAGTACTTC. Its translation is CSVVSVGSYEQYF.

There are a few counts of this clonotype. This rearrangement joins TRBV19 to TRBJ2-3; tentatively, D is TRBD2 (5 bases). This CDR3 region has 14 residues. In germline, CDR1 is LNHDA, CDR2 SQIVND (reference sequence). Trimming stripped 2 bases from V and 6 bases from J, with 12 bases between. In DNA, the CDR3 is TGTGCCAGTAGTATAATCCTAGCCCCCGATACGCAGTATTTT. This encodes CASSIILAPDTQYF. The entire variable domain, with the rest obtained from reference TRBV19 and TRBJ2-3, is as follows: DGGITQSPKYLFRKEGQNVTLSCEQNLNHDAMYWYRQDPGQGLRLIYYSQIVNDFQKGDIAEGYSVSREKKESFPLTVTSAQKNPTAFYLCASSIILAPDTQYFGPGTRLTVL.

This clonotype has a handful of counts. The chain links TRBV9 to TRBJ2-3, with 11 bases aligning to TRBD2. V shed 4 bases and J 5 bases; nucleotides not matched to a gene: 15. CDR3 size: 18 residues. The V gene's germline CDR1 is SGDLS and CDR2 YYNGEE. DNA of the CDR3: TGTGCCAGCAGCCCCCCCTCCGGGGTAGCGGGGGGGGAAGATACGCAGTATTTT. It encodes CASSPPSGVAGGEDTQYF. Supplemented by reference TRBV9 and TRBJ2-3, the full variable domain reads DSGVTQTPKHLITATGQRVTLRCSPRSGDLSVYWYQQSLDQGLQFLIQYYNGEERAKGNILERFSAQQFPDLHSELNLSSLELGDSALYFCASSPPSGVAGGEDTQYFGPGTRLTVL.

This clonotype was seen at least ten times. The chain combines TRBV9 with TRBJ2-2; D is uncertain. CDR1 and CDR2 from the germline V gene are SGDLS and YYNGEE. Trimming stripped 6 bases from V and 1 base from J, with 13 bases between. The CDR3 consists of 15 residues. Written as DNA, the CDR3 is TGTGCCAGCACCCACCCAGGATTGAACACCGGGGAGCTGTTTTTT. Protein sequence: CASTHPGLNTGELFF.

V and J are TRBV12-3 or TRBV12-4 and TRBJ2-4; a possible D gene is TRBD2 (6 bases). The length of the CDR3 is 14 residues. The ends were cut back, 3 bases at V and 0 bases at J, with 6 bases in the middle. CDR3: CASSFGGAKNIQYF. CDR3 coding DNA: TGTGCCAGCAGTTTCGGGGGAGCCAAAAACATTCAGTACTTC.

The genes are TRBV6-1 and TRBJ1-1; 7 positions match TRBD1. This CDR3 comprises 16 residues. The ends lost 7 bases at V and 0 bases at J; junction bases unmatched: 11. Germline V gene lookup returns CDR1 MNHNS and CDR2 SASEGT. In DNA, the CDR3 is TGTGCCAGCACCCCGGGACAGCTCTTCATGAACACTGAAGCTTTCTTT. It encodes CASTPGQLFMNTEAFF.

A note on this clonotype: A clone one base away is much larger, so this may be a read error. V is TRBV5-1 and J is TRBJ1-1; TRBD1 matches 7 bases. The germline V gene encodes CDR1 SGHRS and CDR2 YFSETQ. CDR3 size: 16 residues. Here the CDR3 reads CASSLIGGWEDTEALF. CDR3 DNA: TGCGCCAGCAGCTTGATAGGGGGCTGGGAGGACACTGAAGCTCTCTTT.

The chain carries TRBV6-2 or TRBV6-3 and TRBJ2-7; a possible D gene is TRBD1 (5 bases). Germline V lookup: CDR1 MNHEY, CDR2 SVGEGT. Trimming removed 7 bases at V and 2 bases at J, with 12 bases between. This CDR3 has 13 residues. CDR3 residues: CASNTGFAYEQYF. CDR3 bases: TGTGCCAGCAATACAGGATTTGCCTACGAGCAGTACTTC.

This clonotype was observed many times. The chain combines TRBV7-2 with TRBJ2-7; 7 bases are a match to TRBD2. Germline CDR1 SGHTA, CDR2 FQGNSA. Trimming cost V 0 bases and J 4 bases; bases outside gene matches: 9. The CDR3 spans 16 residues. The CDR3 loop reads CASSLAFGRESYEQYF. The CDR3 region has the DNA TGTGCCAGCAGCTTAGCGTTCGGGCGGGAGTCATACGAGCAGTACTTC.

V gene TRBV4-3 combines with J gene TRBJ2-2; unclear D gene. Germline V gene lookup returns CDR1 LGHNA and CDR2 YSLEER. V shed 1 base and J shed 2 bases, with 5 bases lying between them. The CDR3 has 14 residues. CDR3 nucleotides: TGCGCCAGCAGCCAAGGGCACAACACCGGGGAGCTGTTTTTT. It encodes CASSQGHNTGELFF.

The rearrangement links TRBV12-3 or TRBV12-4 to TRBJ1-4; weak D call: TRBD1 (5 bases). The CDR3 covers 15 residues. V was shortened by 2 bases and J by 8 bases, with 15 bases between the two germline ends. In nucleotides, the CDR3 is TGTGCCAGCAGTTTAAGGGCAGGGATCCTCGAAAAACTGTTTTTT. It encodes CASSLRAGILEKLFF.

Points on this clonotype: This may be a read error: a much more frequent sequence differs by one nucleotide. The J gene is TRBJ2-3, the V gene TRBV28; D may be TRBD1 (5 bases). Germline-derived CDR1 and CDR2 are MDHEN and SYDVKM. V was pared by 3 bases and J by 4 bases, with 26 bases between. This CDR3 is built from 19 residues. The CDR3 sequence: CASSLGSLRNSLGADTQYF. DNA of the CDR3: TGTGCCAGCAGTTTGGGCTCTTTACGTAACTCCTTAGGGGCAGATACGCAGTATTTT.

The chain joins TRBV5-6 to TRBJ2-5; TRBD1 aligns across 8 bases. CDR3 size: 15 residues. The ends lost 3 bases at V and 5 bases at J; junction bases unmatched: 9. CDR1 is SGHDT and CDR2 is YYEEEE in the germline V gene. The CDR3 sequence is CASSSGQGAFETQYF. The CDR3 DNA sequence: TGTGCCAGCAGCTCCGGACAGGGCGCGTTTGAGACCCAGTACTTC.

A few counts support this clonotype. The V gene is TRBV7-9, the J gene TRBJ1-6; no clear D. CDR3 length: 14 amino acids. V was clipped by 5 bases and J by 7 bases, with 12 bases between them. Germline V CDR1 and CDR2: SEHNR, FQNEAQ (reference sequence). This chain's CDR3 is CASSPTTANSPLHF. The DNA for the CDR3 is TGTGCCAGCAGCCCAACTACGGCGAATTCACCCCTCCACTTT.